The sequence of this TCR beta chain was determined in a study of shared clonotypes between healthy human individuals. Overall study context: CD4 naive and CD4 memory each took three plates per donor, while CD8 naive took two and CD8 memory one.

Genomic DNA of each subset was evenly split across several immunoSEQ plates. Some clones are missing from TCRdb's copy, which holds only in-frame ones; the method was immunoSEQ multiplex PCR. Of more than 2 million clones in the sample, roughly 95% were seen once. Broader study findings: Expectations were that clonotype sharing among donors would be affected by sequencing depth.

Germline CDR1 reads SGHTA; CDR2 reads FQGNSA. The CDR3 sequence is 12 residues long. To note about this clone: As yet, its antigen is unknown.

This chain uses TRBV7-2 with TRBJ2-5, with D possibly being TRBD1 or TRBD2 (6 bases each). Sequencing input: naive CD4+ T cells sorted from blood. Noted subset: CD45RA+ positively selected. The TCR originated in a man between 18 and 29 years old in good health. CDR3 region: CAGGRDGETQYF. The CDR3 nucleotides are TGTGCGGGGGGCAGGGACGGAGAGACCCAGTACTTC.